The following is a TCR beta chain sequence with its context. Its cognate antigen is unknown. These data are taken from a study of T cell responses to AZD1222 COVID-19 vaccine. Study-wide results and limits: Clonal diversity was possibly underestimated, and the donors were mostly white British, with more females.

Here immunoSEQ multiplex PCR was the method, and the copy in TCRdb shows in-frame clones only, minus some. Counted here are 100,000 to 150,000 clones, around 87% occurring once; the ten biggest clones make up roughly 10%. Germline CDR1 reads LGHNA; CDR2 reads YNFKEQ. Trimming pared 6 bases from V and 4 bases from J, leaving 8 bases between. This CDR3 is built from 12 residues. This TCR came from an adult in good health. The rearrangement links TRBV4-2 to TRBJ2-3, with D uncertain. The material was peripheral blood, obtained on day 0 of AZD1222 vaccination. The CDR3 is CASRGVADTQYF. CDR3 nucleotide sequence: TGTGCCAGCAGAGGTGTGGCAGATACGCAGTATTTT.